The rows below give T cell receptor beta chains drawn from one sample of a study of T cells after yellow fever vaccination. TCRdb reanalysed the 5' RACE reads using MiXCR and keeps one entry per CDR3 protein. The data show 200,000 to 300,000 distinct CDR3 sequences, with about 3.9% seen just once and about a fifth held by the top ten. The sample was PBMCs, taken 15 days after the yellow fever booster vaccination. Receptors originate from a man aged 18 to 30 who received the YFV17D yellow fever vaccine. Each CDR3 is given with its conserved first and last residue. The order of the fields is V gene, clone size, D gene, J gene, CDR3 length, CDR3 DNA, CDR3 protein. The D gene is left open where the match is weak. Expanded clones are given a class, and other clones once, few, many or no size at all.

TRBV7-2	many	NA	TRBJ2-3	14	TGTGCCAGCAGCTTACTCGGTCGGGCAGATACGCAGTATTTT	CASSLLGRADTQYF
TRBV6-1	NA	NA	TRBJ1-2	14	TGTGCCAGCAGTGCGATGGACAGTAACTATGGCTACACCTTC	CASSAMDSNYGYTF
TRBV7-2	many	NA	TRBJ2-2	14	TGTGCCAGCAGCTTAGCGGGTATCACCGGGGAGCTGTTTTTT	CASSLAGITGELFF
TRBV28	many	NA	TRBJ1-6	15	TGTGCCAGCAGTTTTACAGTTTCGGGTCATTCACCCCTCCACTTT	CASSFTVSGHSPLHF
TRBV5-1	many	TRBD1	TRBJ2-1	15	TGCGCCAGCAGGCTGACCGGGACAGTACGCAATGAGCAGTTCTTC	CASRLTGTVRNEQFF
TRBV29-1	NA	NA	TRBJ2-7	13	TGCAGCGTTGAACCCGACGGCTCCTACGAGCAGTACTTC	CSVEPDGSYEQYF
TRBV4-2	NA	NA	TRBJ1-5	14	TGTGCCAGCAGCCATAACAGGAACAATCAGCCCCAGCATTTT	CASSHNRNNQPQHF
TRBV18	many	NA	TRBJ1-2	16	TGTGCCAGCTCACCAACCGAGTCCCCTACTAACTATGGCTACACCTTC	CASSPTESPTNYGYTF
TRBV24-1	many	NA	TRBJ2-5	13	TGTGCCACCAGTGAAGGGGCCCAAGAGACCCAGTACTTC	CATSEGAQETQYF
TRBV25-1	many	TRBD1	TRBJ1-1	13	TGTGCCAGCAGTGAATGGGGACAGGAAGAAGCTTTCTTT	CASSEWGQEEAFF
TRBV7-9	many	NA	TRBJ2-1	15	TGTGCCAGCAGCTTGGTAGCGCTCTCCTACAATGAGCAGTTCTTC	CASSLVALSYNEQFF
TRBV20-1	many	NA	TRBJ2-5	12	TGCAGTGCTGCCGGGAGCGGAGAGACCCAGTACTTC	CSAAGSGETQYF
TRBV7-2	many	NA	TRBJ2-3	12	TGTGCCAGCAGCGCGCAACTAGATACGCAGTATTTT	CASSAQLDTQYF